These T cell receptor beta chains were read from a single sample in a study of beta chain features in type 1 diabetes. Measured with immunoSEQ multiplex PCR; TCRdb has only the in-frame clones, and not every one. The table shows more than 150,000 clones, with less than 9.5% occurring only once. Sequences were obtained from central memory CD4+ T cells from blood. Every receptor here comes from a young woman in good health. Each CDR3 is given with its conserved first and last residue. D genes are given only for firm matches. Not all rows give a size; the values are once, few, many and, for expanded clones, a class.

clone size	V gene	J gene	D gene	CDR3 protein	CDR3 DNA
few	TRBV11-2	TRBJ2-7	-	CASSPGLAGQEQYF	TGTGCCAGCAGCCCCGGGTTAGCGGGACAGGAGCAGTACTTC
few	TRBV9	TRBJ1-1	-	CASSVSVTGSRENTEAFF	TGTGCCAGCAGCGTATCGGTCACAGGGTCAAGGGAAAACACTGAAGCTTTCTTT
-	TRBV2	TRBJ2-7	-	CASSEFYYEQYF	TGTGCCAGCAGTGAATTTTACTACGAGCAGTACTTC
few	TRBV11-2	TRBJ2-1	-	CASSLTRGWNEQFF	TGTGCCAGCAGCTTAACTAGGGGGTGGAATGAGCAGTTCTTC
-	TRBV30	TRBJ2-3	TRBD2	CAWNPGGRADTQYF	TGTGCCTGGAATCCAGGCGGGAGGGCAGATACGCAGTATTTT
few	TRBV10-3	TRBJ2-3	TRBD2	CAISYLAGGTSGTDTQYF	TGTGCCATCAGCTACTTAGCGGGGGGCACCTCTGGGACAGATACGCAGTATTTT
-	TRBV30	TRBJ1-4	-	CAWSEGGNEKLFF	TGTGCCTGGAGTGAGGGGGGGAATGAAAAACTGTTTTTT
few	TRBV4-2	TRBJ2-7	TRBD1	CASSQDEGAVTRTYEQYF	TGTGCCAGCAGCCAAGATGAGGGGGCAGTCACTAGGACCTACGAGCAGTACTTC
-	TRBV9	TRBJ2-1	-	CASSVRGSSYNEQFF	TGTGCCAGCAGCGTAAGAGGGAGCTCCTACAATGAGCAGTTCTTC
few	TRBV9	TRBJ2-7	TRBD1	CASSSQGQGYEQYF	TGTGCCAGCAGCTCACAAGGACAGGGATACGAGCAGTACTTC
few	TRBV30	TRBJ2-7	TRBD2	CAWSVGLAGEPQYF	TGTGCCTGGTCGGTAGGACTAGCGGGGGAGCCCCAGTACTTC
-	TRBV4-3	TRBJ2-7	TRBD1	CASSRGQGTVEQYF	TGCGCCAGCAGCCGGGGACAGGGGACAGTCGAGCAGTACTTC
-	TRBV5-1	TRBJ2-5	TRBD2	CASSTGLALETQYF	TGCGCCAGCAGCACGGGACTAGCGTTAGAGACCCAGTACTTC
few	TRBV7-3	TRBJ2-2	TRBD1	CASSAYGTANTGELFF	TGTGCCAGCAGCGCGTACGGGACAGCCAACACCGGGGAGCTGTTTTTT
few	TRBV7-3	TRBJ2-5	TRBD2	CASSALGGVGETQYF	TGTGCCAGCAGCGCCCTCGGGGGGGTGGGGGAGACCCAGTACTTC
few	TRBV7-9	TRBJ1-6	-	CASSPPEDF	TGTGCCAGCAGCCCTCCAGAGGACTTT
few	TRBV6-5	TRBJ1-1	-	CASSYSNRNTEAFF	TGTGCCAGCAGTTACTCGAACAGGAACACTGAAGCTTTCTTT
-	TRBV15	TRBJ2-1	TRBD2	CATCSGSSYNEQFF	TGTGCCACCTGTAGCGGGAGTTCCTACAATGAGCAGTTCTTC
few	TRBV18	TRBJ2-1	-	CASSNEGGEQFF	TGTGCCAGCTCAAACGAAGGAGGTGAGCAGTTCTTC
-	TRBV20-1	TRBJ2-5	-	CSARNLETQYF	TGCAGTGCTAGAAATCTGGAGACCCAGTACTTC
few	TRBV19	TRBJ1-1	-	CASTLYRSGPDTEAFF	TGTGCCAGTACTTTATATAGGTCAGGGCCGGACACTGAAGCTTTCTTT
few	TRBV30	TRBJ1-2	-	CAWSVPRGYYYGYTF	TGTGCCTGGAGTGTACCTAGGGGGTACTACTATGGCTACACCTTC
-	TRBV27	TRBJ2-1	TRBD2	CASSNTASGNEQFF	TGTGCCAGCAGTAACACGGCTAGCGGGAATGAGCAGTTCTTC
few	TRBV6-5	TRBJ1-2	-	CASRTVNYGYTF	TGTGCCAGCAGGACAGTTAACTATGGCTACACCTTC
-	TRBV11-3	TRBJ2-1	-	CASSLLFGRGSYNEQFF	TGTGCCAGCAGCTTATTATTCGGGAGAGGCTCCTACAATGAGCAGTTCTTC
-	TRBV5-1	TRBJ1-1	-	CASHNRAAEAFF	TGCGCCAGCCATAACAGGGCTGCTGAAGCTTTCTTT
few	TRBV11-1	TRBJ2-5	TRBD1	CASSFRADRGETQYF	TGTGCCAGCAGCTTTCGAGCGGACAGGGGCGAGACCCAGTACTTC
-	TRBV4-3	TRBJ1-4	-	CASRSLRGEEKLFF	TGCGCCAGCAGATCCCTTCGGGGGGAAGAAAAACTGTTTTTT
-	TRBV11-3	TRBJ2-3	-	CASSLVSPTDTQYF	TGTGCCAGCAGCTTAGTATCCCCCACTGATACGCAGTATTTT
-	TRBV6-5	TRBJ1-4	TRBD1	CASSNRGRWEKLFF	TGTGCCAGCAGCAACAGGGGGCGGTGGGAAAAACTGTTTTTT
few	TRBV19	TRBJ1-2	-	CASNQGFNYGYTF	TGTGCCAGTAACCAGGGCTTCAACTATGGCTACACCTTC
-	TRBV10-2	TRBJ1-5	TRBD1	CASSEQGAKQPQHF	TGCGCCAGCAGCGAACAGGGGGCGAAACAGCCCCAGCATTTT
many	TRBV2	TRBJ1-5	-	CASSEASPNQPQHF	TGTGCCAGCAGTGAAGCCTCTCCCAATCAGCCCCAGCATTTT
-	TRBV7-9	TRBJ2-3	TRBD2	CASSTGLAGSADTQYF	TGTGCCAGCAGCACGGGACTAGCGGGATCAGCAGATACGCAGTATTTT
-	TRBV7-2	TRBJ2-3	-	CASSLGIAGGPGFDTQYF	TGTGCCAGCAGCTTAGGCATTGCCGGAGGGCCGGGATTTGATACGCAGTATTTT
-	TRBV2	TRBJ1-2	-	CASSRQSMSYTF	TGTGCCAGCAGTAGACAGTCTATGAGCTACACCTTC
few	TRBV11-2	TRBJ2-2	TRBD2	CASSRTSGGTGELFF	TGTGCCAGCAGCCGAACTAGCGGGGGAACCGGGGAGCTGTTTTTT
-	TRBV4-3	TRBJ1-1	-	CASSQEQETEAFF	TGCGCCAGCAGCCAAGAGCAGGAAACTGAAGCTTTCTTT
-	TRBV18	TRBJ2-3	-	CASSPKREANADTQYF	TGTGCCAGCTCACCAAAGAGAGAGGCGAATGCGGATACGCAGTATTTT
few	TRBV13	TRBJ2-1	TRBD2	CASSFTSGAYNEQFF	TGTGCCAGCAGCTTCACTAGCGGCGCCTACAATGAGCAGTTCTTC
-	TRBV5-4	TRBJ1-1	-	CASSFLGRDTEAFF	TGTGCCAGCAGTTTCCTGGGGAGGGACACTGAAGCTTTCTTT
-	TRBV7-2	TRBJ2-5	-	CASSLGRETQYF	TGTGCCAGCAGCTTAGGGCGGGAGACCCAGTACTTC
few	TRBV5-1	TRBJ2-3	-	CASSPPGDTQYF	TGCGCCAGCAGCCCTCCGGGAGATACGCAGTATTTT
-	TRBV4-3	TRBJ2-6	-	CASSQDVRGNNWANVLTF	TGCGCCAGCAGCCAAGATGTAAGGGGGAATAACTGGGCCAACGTCCTGACTTTC
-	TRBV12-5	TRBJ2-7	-	CASGLDSLSYEQYF	TGTGCTAGTGGTTTGGACAGCCTCTCCTACGAGCAGTACTTC
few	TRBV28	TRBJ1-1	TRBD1	CASSLGQGGTEAFF	TGTGCCAGCAGCCTCGGACAGGGGGGGACTGAAGCTTTCTTT
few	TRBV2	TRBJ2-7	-	CASSESGGWQYF	TGTGCCAGCAGTGAATCCGGGGGATGGCAGTACTTC
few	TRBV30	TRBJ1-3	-	CAWSRGYSGNTIYF	TGTGCCTGGAGTCGGGGTTACTCTGGAAACACCATATATTTT
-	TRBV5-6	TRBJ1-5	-	CASSLDGSNQPQHF	TGTGCCAGCAGCTTGGACGGGTCCAATCAGCCCCAGCATTTT
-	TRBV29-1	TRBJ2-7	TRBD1	CSVVGQGGDEQYF	TGCAGCGTTGTTGGACAGGGGGGTGACGAGCAGTACTTC
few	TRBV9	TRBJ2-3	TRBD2	CASSPGTSGGSRTDTQYF	TGTGCCAGCAGCCCTGGGACTAGCGGGGGGTCTCGCACAGATACGCAGTATTTT
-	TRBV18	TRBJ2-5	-	CASSPPGRTEGTQYF	TGTGCCAGCTCACCACCCGGACGGACGGAGGGGACCCAGTACTTC
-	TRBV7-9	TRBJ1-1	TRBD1	CASSPLGQMNTEAFF	TGTGCCAGCAGCCCTCTGGGACAGATGAACACTGAAGCTTTCTTT
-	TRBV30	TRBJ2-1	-	CAWSVQGNEQFF	TGTGCCTGGAGTGTACAGGGCAATGAGCAGTTCTTC
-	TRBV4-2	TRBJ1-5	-	CASSQDTGRDLHF	TGTGCCAGCAGCCAAGATACGGGGCGGGATCTGCATTTT
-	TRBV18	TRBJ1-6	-	CASSEMRSYNSPLHF	TGTGCCAGCTCGGAAATGAGGTCCTATAATTCACCCCTCCACTTT
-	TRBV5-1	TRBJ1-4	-	CASRGAGALEDEKLFF	TGCGCCAGCAGGGGGGCAGGGGCCTTGGAGGATGAAAAACTGTTTTTT
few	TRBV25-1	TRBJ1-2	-	CASSESGREVGYTF	TGTGCCAGCAGTGAATCGGGGAGGGAAGTTGGCTACACCTTC
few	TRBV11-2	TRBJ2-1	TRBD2	CASSQTGGESSYNEQFF	TGTGCCAGCAGCCAGACCGGGGGGGAAAGCTCCTACAATGAGCAGTTCTTC